This is a list of T cell receptor beta chains from one sample in a study of blood T cell repertoires in COVID-19. Data came from immunoSEQ multiplex PCR; TCRdb stores just in-frame clones and leaves some out. The table includes hundreds of thousands of clones, just over 85% detected once. The sequenced sample consisted of PBMCs or T cells enriched from blood (not recorded which). These receptors were taken from a woman aged 40 to 50 with acute COVID-19. Both conserved end residues are part of each CDR3. The D gene is left open where the match is weak. Rows give clone size only sometimes, using once, few, many, or a class for an expanded clone.

v_call,clone_size,j_call,d_call,cdr3_aa,cdr3_nt
TRBV3-1/TRBV3-2,.,TRBJ1-5,.,CASSFLNQPQHF,TGTGCCAGCAGCTTCCTCAATCAGCCCCAGCATTTT
TRBV28,.,TRBJ1-4,.,CASSQDMWKLFF,TGTGCCAGCAGCCAGGACATGTGGAAACTGTTTTTT
TRBV7-2,.,TRBJ1-5,.,CASSLQGNQPQHF,TGTGCCAGCAGCTTACAGGGCAATCAGCCCCAGCATTTT
TRBV30,.,TRBJ2-1,TRBD2,CAWTTSGRGNEQFF,TGTGCCTGGACGACTAGCGGGAGGGGCAATGAGCAGTTCTTC
TRBV29-1,few,TRBJ2-7,.,CSVDTPGPRGEQYF,TGCAGCGTAGACACCCCAGGGCCCAGGGGCGAGCAGTACTTC
TRBV7-2,.,TRBJ2-1,TRBD2,CASSPGLAHLGEQFF,TGTGCCAGCAGCCCGGGACTAGCGCACTTGGGTGAGCAGTTCTTC
TRBV10-1,.,TRBJ2-1,.,CASSKRPGNSYNEQFF,TGCGCCAGCAGTAAACGGCCGGGGAACTCCTACAATGAGCAGTTCTTC
TRBV19,.,TRBJ1-2,TRBD1,CASRPGQGAVGYTF,TGTGCCAGTAGACCGGGACAGGGGGCGGTTGGCTACACCTTC
TRBV28,.,TRBJ2-7,TRBD1,CASSYRGLSSYEQYF,TGTGCCAGCAGTTACAGGGGTCTTAGCTCCTACGAGCAGTACTTC
TRBV28,.,TRBJ2-1,TRBD1,CASSPGGSYNEQFF,TGTGCCAGCAGTCCAGGGGGTTCATACAATGAGCAGTTCTTC
TRBV28,.,TRBJ1-5,.,CASNRQGEGNQPQHF,TGTGCCAGCAATCGACAAGGGGAGGGCAATCAGCCCCAGCATTTT
TRBV13,.,TRBJ1-3,.,CASSTRQAISGNTIYF,TGTGCCAGCAGCACCAGACAGGCCATCTCTGGAAACACCATATATTTT
TRBV10-3,.,TRBJ2-3,TRBD2,CAISLSGSRADTQYF,TGTGCCATCAGCCTTAGCGGGAGTAGGGCAGATACGCAGTATTTT
TRBV28,.,TRBJ2-7,TRBD1,CASRTGGWGNEQYF,TGTGCCAGCAGGACAGGGGGCTGGGGGAACGAGCAGTACTTC
TRBV21-1,.,TRBJ2-1,.,CASSIRQGPFPNEQFF,TGTGCCAGCAGCATTAGACAGGGACCTTTTCCCAATGAGCAGTTCTTC
TRBV7-3,.,TRBJ2-1,TRBD2,CASSSGARNEQFF,TGTGCCAGCTCTAGCGGGGCCCGCAATGAGCAGTTCTTC
TRBV4-1,.,TRBJ1-6,.,CASSLGDYNSPLHF,TGCGCCAGCAGCCTGGGCGACTATAATTCACCCCTCCACTTT
TRBV4-1,.,TRBJ1-1,.,CASSQAGVEAFF,TGCGCCAGCAGCCAAGCGGGGGTTGAAGCTTTCTTT